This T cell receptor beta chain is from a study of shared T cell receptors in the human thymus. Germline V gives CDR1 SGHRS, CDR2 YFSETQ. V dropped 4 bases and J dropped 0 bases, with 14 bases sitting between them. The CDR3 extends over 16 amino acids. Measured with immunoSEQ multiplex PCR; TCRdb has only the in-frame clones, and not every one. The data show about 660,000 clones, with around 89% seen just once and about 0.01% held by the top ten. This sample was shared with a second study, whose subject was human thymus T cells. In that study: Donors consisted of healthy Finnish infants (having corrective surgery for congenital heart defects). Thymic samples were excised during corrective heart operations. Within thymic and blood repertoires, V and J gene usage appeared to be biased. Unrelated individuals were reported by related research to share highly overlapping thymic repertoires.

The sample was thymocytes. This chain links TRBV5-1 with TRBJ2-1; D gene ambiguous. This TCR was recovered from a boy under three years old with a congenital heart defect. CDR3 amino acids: CASSEKTRGSYNEQFF. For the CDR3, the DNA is TGCGCCAGCAGCGAAAAAACCAGAGGCTCCTACAATGAGCAGTTCTTC.